This is a list of T cell receptor beta chains from one sample in a study of blood T cell repertoires in COVID-19. Clones were sequenced by immunoSEQ multiplex PCR, and TCRdb holds only the in-frame ones, with some missing. This sample carries 400,000 to 550,000 clones, about 89% of them seen once, and the ten largest clones take 4% to 4.5%. Specimen: peripheral blood. Every receptor here comes from a woman between 25 and 40 years old with acute or convalescent COVID-19. CDR3s leave out the opening cysteine and the closing phenylalanine or tryptophan. Fields, in order: V gene, CDR3 length, D gene, CDR3 protein. D genes are given only for firm matches.

TRBV5-4	13	NA	ASSLAGGQGHEQY
TRBV6-2/TRBV6-3	14	NA	ASSYGTKGVRDEQF
TRBV15	13	TRBD1	ATSEGTVEGYGYT
TRBV7-2	11	NA	ASSVRVADEQY
TRBV11-2	12	TRBD1	ASSLTGGYNEQF
TRBV18	13	TRBD1	ASSPRTGGDQPQH
TRBV6-1	12	NA	ASSETVNRETQY
TRBV11-2	11	TRBD2	ASSSGGAYEQY
TRBV9	14	TRBD1	ASSAGQTKANYGYT
TRBV6-2/TRBV6-3	11	NA	ASSPISYNEQF
TRBV7-3	14	TRBD1	ASSLTPTDRGGEQF
TRBV12-3/TRBV12-4	9	NA	ASRSGETQY
TRBV7-2	14	NA	ASSSLRGARDNEQF
TRBV11-2	10	NA	ASSSRVWEQY
TRBV11-2	15	TRBD2	ASSLGALAGGKNIQY
TRBV20-1	9	NA	SARINTEAF
TRBV4-2	12	TRBD1	ASSQRTGAYEQY
TRBV24-1	12	NA	ATSPWGVNYGYT
TRBV10-1	11	TRBD1	ANATGCTDTQY
TRBV5-6	13	NA	ASSHQTEYNSPLH
TRBV6-6	10	NA	ASRDNSEEQY
TRBV28	12	NA	ASGWGRGSYEQY
TRBV7-2	14	NA	ASSKASSDRTDTQY
TRBV6-5	14	NA	ASSYPGGVGAGELF
TRBV5-6	13	TRBD2	ASSPTSGTYNEQF
TRBV5-5	13	TRBD1	ASSHGTGILNEQF
TRBV2	13	NA	ASSEARGNTGELF
TRBV14	12	TRBD1	ASSQDRVQETQY
TRBV9	13	NA	ASSVGGFGNTEAF
TRBV7-2	13	TRBD1	ASSLLPTGEETQY
TRBV7-9	14	TRBD2	ASSLLGLAESDTQY
TRBV4-1	12	NA	ASKQSPWADTQY
TRBV7-9	11	NA	ASSSSGEETQY